One sample yielded the 5 T cell receptor beta chains listed below, sequenced in a study of blood T cells in healthy people across ages. Then a second PCR, running roughly 7 to 11 cycles, was carried out with a sample-barcoded 5' primer and a J-beta primer mix. TCRdb reprocessed the 5' RACE reads via MiXCR and lists one record per CDR3 protein. The table includes about 1 million distinct CDR3 sequences, over 35% detected once. Sequenced: blood. The receptor set was obtained from a woman in her sixties in good health.

The chain is built from TRBV5-1 and TRBJ2-7, with D tentatively TRBD1 or TRBD2 (5 bases each). V lost 4 bases and J 0 bases, leaving 17 bases between the germline ends. CDR1 is SGHRS, CDR2 YFSETQ, per germline. CDR3 size: 16 residues. The CDR3 DNA reads as TGCGCCAGCAGCGCCGAGGGGCGATCCTTCTCCTACGAGCAGTACTTC. The encoded protein is CASSAEGRSFSYEQYF. Together with reference TRBV5-1 and TRBJ2-7, the CDR3 gives the full variable domain: KAGVTQTPRYLIKTRGQQVTLSCSPISGHRSVSWYQQTPGQGLQFLFEYFSETQRNKGNFPGRFSGRQFSNSRSEMNVSTLELGDSALYLCASSAEGRSFSYEQYFGPGTRLTVT.

The chain joins TRBV11-2 to TRBJ1-1, with D uncertain. This CDR3 region has 12 residues. With 0 bases removed from V and 7 bases from J, the gap between germline ends came to 6 bases. Per germline, CDR1 SGHAT and CDR2 FQNNGV. In DNA, the CDR3 is TGTGCCAGCAGCTTAGATGATGGTGAAGCTTTCTTT. This translates into CASSLDDGEAFF.

This clonotype was counted once. This rearrangement joins TRBV20-1 to TRBJ2-4; 14 nucleotides align to TRBD2. The end of the DNA aligns better with TRBJ2-7, so the J call may be wrong. The CDR3 covers 18 residues. CDR1 is DFQATT and CDR2 is SNEGSKA in the germline V gene (reference sequence). CDR3 region: CSAKVGGLAGVGSYEQYF. CDR3 DNA sequence: TGCAGTGCTAAAGTTGGGGGACTAGCGGGAGTGGGATCATACGAGCAGTACTTC.

This clonotype appeared once. The chain recombines TRBV28 with TRBJ2-5; 10 bases align to TRBD2. The CDR3 covers 14 residues. J gave up 1 base and V 6 bases, and 2 bases lay outside the gene matches. Per germline, CDR1 MDHEN and CDR2 SYDVKM. The CDR3 reads CASRASGSQETQYF. In nucleotides, the CDR3 is TGTGCCAGCAGAGCTAGCGGGAGCCAAGAGACCCAGTACTTC.

V gene TRBV14 combines with J gene TRBJ2-5; the match to TRBD2 covers 9 bases. This CDR3 is 16 amino acids long. Germline V gene data show CDR1 as SGHDN and CDR2 as FVKESK. The V gene end was trimmed by 4 bases and the J gene end by 11 bases; junction bases not matched to a gene: 17. DNA of the CDR3: TGTGCCAGCAGCCCTTCACCGGCGGGAGGGTCGAATGAGCAGTACTTC. Translation gives CASSPSPAGGSNEQYF.